A single sample gave rise to the 10 T cell receptor beta chains below, sequenced in a study of T cells in localized non-small cell lung cancer. The repertoire was sequenced with immunoSEQ multiplex PCR; TCRdb's copy has only in-frame clones and lacks some. The repertoire consists of 35,000 or so clones, with around nine tenths occurring once and the leading ten covering less than 9.5%. This specimen consisted of peripheral blood, obtained before any cancer treatment. The receptors shown here come from a woman aged 40 to 75 with stage I lung adenocarcinoma.

This rearrangement joins TRBV28 to TRBJ1-3, with 7 bases aligning to TRBD1. The CDR3 runs to 16 residues. Germline V gene data show CDR1 as MDHEN and CDR2 as SYDVKM. V lost 5 bases and J lost 0; bases outside the gene matches: 7. The CDR3 is CASSPPGTVSGNTIYF. CDR3 in DNA: TGTGCCAGCAGTCCACCCGGGACAGTCTCTGGAAACACCATATATTTT.

This chain uses TRBV10-3 with TRBJ2-2, with a weak D call TRBD1 (6 bases). The germline V gene has CDR1 ENHRY and CDR2 SYGVKD. V lost 6 bases to trimming and J lost 6 bases, with 14 bases between them. The CDR3 contains 14 residues. The CDR3 protein is CAISGQGRAGELFF. The DNA for the CDR3 is TGTGCCATCAGCGGGCAGGGGCGCGCCGGGGAGCTGTTTTTT.

The chain is built from TRBV11-3 and TRBJ2-7; 11 nucleotides align to TRBD2. The CDR3 is 17 amino acids. The junction had 10 bases not matched to a gene; V was cut back by 5 bases and J by 1 base. The germline gives CDR1 SGHNT, CDR2 YENEEA. CDR3 DNA: TGTGCCAGCAGCCCCGGCCGCACTAGCGGGGGTTCCTACGAGCAGTACTTC. It encodes CASSPGRTSGGSYEQYF.

The CDR3 coding sequence is TGCGCCAGCAGCTTACCCATACAAGCGGGGGGGGCGGAGACCCAGTACTTC. Its protein is CASSLPIQAGGAETQYF. The rearrangement uses TRBV5-1 and TRBJ2-5; 10 bases line up with TRBD2. Germline CDR1 and CDR2: SGHRS and YFSETQ. The junction had 12 bases not matched to a gene; V was cut back by 2 bases and J by 5 bases. This CDR3 has 17 amino acids.

V gene TRBV14 combines with J gene TRBJ1-1, with 9 bases matching TRBD1. J gave up 12 bases and V 4 bases, and 9 bases lay outside the gene matches. The CDR3 is 13 residues long. The germline V gene has CDR1 SGHDN and CDR2 FVKESK. The CDR3 region has the DNA TGTGCCAGCAGCCGACAGGGGGTTGGTATGACTTTCTTT. As protein: CASSRQGVGMTFF.

This chain joins TRBV18 and TRBJ1-4; unclear D gene. Germline V gene lookup returns CDR1 KGHSH and CDR2 LQKENI. CDR3 length: 14 amino acids. Trimming took 3 bases from V and 2 from J, leaving 7 bases between them. The CDR3 DNA follows: TGTGCCAGCTCACCCCCGGGGACTAATGAAAAACTGTTTTTT. Translation gives CASSPPGTNEKLFF.

The sample holds a few counts of this clone. This chain uses TRBV4-1 with TRBJ1-2; no reliable D call. The CDR3 spans 14 residues. CDR1 is MGHRA, CDR2 YSYEKL, per germline. V was shortened by 4 bases and J by 8 bases, with 17 bases between the two germline ends. The CDR3 DNA is TGCGCCAGCAGCCGGACCGGATCCGGGGTGGGCTACACCTTC. The encoded protein is CASSRTGSGVGYTF.

This chain joins TRBV5-1 and TRBJ1-2; D is possibly TRBD1 (5 bases). The CDR3 has 14 residues. Germline V gives CDR1 SGHRS, CDR2 YFSETQ. Trimming pared 0 bases from V and 1 base from J, leaving 7 bases between. The CDR3 nucleotides are TGCGCCAGCAGCTTGGTGGGGGGTAACTATGGCTACACCTTC. Translated: CASSLVGGNYGYTF.

The chain employs TRBV30 and TRBJ2-7, with D perhaps matching TRBD2 (5 bases). Trimming stripped 2 bases from V and 5 bases from J, with 7 bases between. Germline CDR1 is GTSNPN and CDR2 is SVGIG (reference sequence). CDR3 length: 11 residues. In DNA form, the CDR3 reads TGTGCCTGGAGTCGGGGAAACGAGCAGTACTTC. Its translation: CAWSRGNEQYF.

The chain employs TRBV19 and TRBJ2-5; 10 bases agree with TRBD2. The CDR3 sequence is 13 residues long. Germline trimming cut 4 bases from V and 4 bases from J; bases unmatched to any gene: 0. Germline assignment: CDR1 LNHDA and CDR2 SQIVND (reference sequence). CDR3 DNA sequence: TGTGCCAGTAGTAAGCGGGGGGGAGAGACCCAGTACTTC. Translation gives CASSKRGGETQYF. Using reference TRBV19 and TRBJ2-5 for the parts outside the CDR3, the full variable domain is DGGITQSPKYLFRKEGQNVTLSCEQNLNHDAMYWYRQDPGQGLRLIYYSQIVNDFQKGDIAEGYSVSREKKESFPLTVTSAQKNPTAFYLCASSKRGGETQYFGPGTRLLVL.